Sequencing of this T cell receptor beta chain was carried out in a study of blood T cell repertoires in COVID-19. Study context: COVID-19 samples from acute and convalescent phases originated in the United States, Italy and Spain. Sources were T cells, B-cell-depleted T cells, or PBMCs; the material itself was cDNA or gDNA.

As handled by the study authors: Nucleated cell number was recorded as an estimate derived from reference gene primer amplification. Clones were sequenced by immunoSEQ multiplex PCR, and TCRdb holds only the in-frame ones, with some missing. The V and J calls and the clone size are those of that table, but D and trimming were determined from the DNA. Of fewer than 200,000 clones in the sample, 80% to 90% are singletons; the top ten hold around 9%. Trimming left V 6 bases short and J 0 bases short, with 8 bases between. Per the germline V gene, CDR1 is LNHDA and CDR2 is SQIVND (reference sequence). This CDR3 is 13 amino acids long.

The rearrangement links TRBV19 to TRBJ2-5, with a tentative D call TRBD2 (5 bases). Input material: peripheral blood. This TCR came from a man aged 45-60 years with active or convalescent COVID-19. In DNA form, the CDR3 reads TGTGCCAGTAGGAGGGTCAACCAAGAGACCCAGTACTTC. Translated, it gives CASRRVNQETQYF.